Below are 30 T cell receptor beta chains sequenced from a single sample in a study of blood T cell repertoires in COVID-19. Repertoires were generated with immunoSEQ multiplex PCR, while TCRdb's copy carries only in-frame clones and drops some. In the table there are roughly 50,000 clones, 80% to 90% of which are singletons. Sequenced material: peripheral blood. These receptors were taken from a woman of 80 years or more with COVID-19, enrolled during active disease.

A single count supports this clone. The genes are TRBV4-1 and TRBJ2-5; D perhaps matches TRBD1 (5 bases). Trimming removed 4 bases from V and 5 bases from J, with 11 bases in between. CDR3 length: 13 amino acids. The germline CDR1 and CDR2 sequences are MGHRA and YSYEKL. CDR3 protein: CASSLMRQETQYF. The CDR3 nucleotides read TGCGCCAGCAGCCTGATGAGACAGGAGACCCAGTACTTC.

The chain employs TRBV19 and TRBJ1-1; 8 bases map to TRBD1. The V gene end was trimmed by 4 bases and the J gene end by 6 bases; junction bases not matched to a gene: 7. The CDR3 runs 14 residues. Germline V gene lookup returns CDR1 LNHDA and CDR2 SQIVND (reference sequence). The DNA for the CDR3 is TGTGCCAGTAGTAATCAGGGGGCTCGATCTGAAGCTTTCTTT. Translated: CASSNQGARSEAFF.

The chain joins TRBV5-6 to TRBJ1-2; 7 positions match TRBD1. Germline loops: CDR1 SGHDT, CDR2 YYEEEE. There are 13 residues in the CDR3. V was clipped by 2 bases and J by 5 bases; unmatched bases: 3. The CDR3 DNA sequence: TGTGCCAGCAGCTTAGAACAGGGGTATGGCTACACCTTC. Translating gives CASSLEQGYGYTF.

The chain has TRBV6-6 and TRBJ1-5; TRBD1 matches 7 bases. The CDR3 extends over 16 amino acids. V dropped 5 bases and J dropped 0; count of bases not matched to a gene: 7. Germline CDR1 MNHNY, CDR2 SVGAGI (reference sequence). DNA for the CDR3: TGTGCCAGCAGTCCCTCAGGGGGGTCTAGCAATCAGCCCCAGCATTTT. This sequence encodes CASSPSGGSSNQPQHF.

The chain uses TRBV19 and TRBJ2-5; 11 bases align to TRBD2. The germline gives CDR1 LNHDA, CDR2 SQIVND (reference sequence). V trimming: 9 bases; J trimming: 1 base; junction bases outside the gene matches: 7. CDR3 length equals 15 residues. As DNA, the CDR3 is TGTGCCAGCCAGGGTCTAGCGGGGGGCCAAGAGACCCAGTACTTC. This translates into CASQGLAGGQETQYF.

J is TRBJ1-1 and V is TRBV10-3; 12 bases are shared with TRBD1. Germline CDR1 is ENHRY and CDR2 is SYGVKD. The CDR3 extends over 14 amino acids. Trimming removed 6 bases from V and 4 bases from J; junction bases left unmatched: 3. In DNA form, the CDR3 reads TGTGCCATCAGAGGGACAGGGGGCCTCACTGAAGCTTTCTTT. Its translation is CAIRGTGGLTEAFF.

The chain employs TRBV4-3 and TRBJ2-2, with a possible D match to TRBD1 (6 bases). This CDR3 is built from 17 residues. Germline V gives CDR1 LGHNA, CDR2 YSLEER. Trimming shortened V by 0 bases and J by 2 bases, and 13 bases separated the two germline ends. The CDR3 sequence: CASSQDSGALNTGELFF. The CDR3 DNA reads TGCGCCAGCAGCCAAGATTCAGGGGCCCTCAACACCGGGGAGCTGTTTTTT.

This clone came up a few times. This chain uses TRBV4-2 with TRBJ2-5; 7 bases align to TRBD1. Trimming took 0 bases from V and 0 from J; bases not matched to a gene: 4. This CDR3 spans 16 amino acids. From germline, CDR1 is LGHNA and CDR2 YNFKEQ. The CDR3 sequence: CASSQDSGTDQETQYF. For the CDR3, the DNA is TGTGCCAGCAGCCAAGATTCGGGGACAGACCAAGAGACCCAGTACTTC.

The chain's CDR3 is CASSEGQTYYEQYF. CDR3 nucleotides: TGTGCCAGCAGTGAGGGACAGACTTACTACGAGCAGTACTTC. The genes are TRBV2 and TRBJ2-7, with 7 bases that match TRBD1. V gave up 3 bases and J gave up 3 bases; unmatched junction bases: 5. Looked up from germline, CDR1 is SNHLY and CDR2 is FYNNEI. CDR3 size: 14 residues.

This clone was found once. The V gene is TRBV4-1, the J gene TRBJ1-5; 7 nucleotides line up with TRBD1. Trimming removed 0 bases from V and 9 bases from J; junction bases left unmatched: 8. CDR1 is MGHRA and CDR2 is YSYEKL in the germline V gene. The CDR3 runs to 15 residues. Here the CDR3 reads CASSQDPTGVRPQHF. In DNA, the CDR3 is TGCGCCAGCAGCCAAGATCCCACAGGGGTTCGGCCCCAGCATTTT.

The V and J genes are TRBV7-7 and TRBJ2-1; TRBD2 matches 7 bases. Trimming took 0 bases from V and 6 from J; bases not matched to a gene: 5. There are 15 residues in the CDR3. CDR1 and CDR2 (germline): SSHAT, FNYEAQ (reference sequence). CDR3 amino acids: CASSLAGGFGNEQFF. The CDR3, as DNA: TGTGCCAGCAGCTTAGCGGGGGGGTTCGGCAATGAGCAGTTCTTC.

This chain uses TRBV7-9 with TRBJ2-3; the D gene is possibly TRBD2 (5 bases). V lost 1 base, J lost 3 bases, and 14 bases lay in between. The germline V gene encodes CDR1 SEHNR and CDR2 FQNEAQ (reference sequence). The CDR3 extends over 16 amino acids. The CDR3 protein is CASSLGAGMRTDTQYF. As DNA, the CDR3 is TGTGCCAGCAGCTTAGGAGCCGGGATGCGGACAGATACGCAGTATTTT.

The V gene is TRBV27, the J gene TRBJ2-1; D unresolved. The CDR3 length is 16 residues. CDR1 is MNHEY and CDR2 is SMNVEV in the germline V gene (reference sequence). With 3 bases removed from V and 2 bases from J, the gap between germline ends came to 14 bases. DNA for the CDR3: TGTGCCAGCAGTTTGAATCCAGCGCAACCCTACAATGAGCAGTTCTTC. Translation gives CASSLNPAQPYNEQFF.

This clone was observed a few times. CDR3 nucleotides: TGTGCCAGCAGCCCGGGGGTTAGCTCCTACAATGAGCAGTTCTTC. Translating gives CASSPGVSSYNEQFF. The chain recombines TRBV4-2 with TRBJ2-1; D possibly corresponds to TRBD2 (6 bases). The CDR3 spans 15 residues. Germline-derived CDR1 and CDR2 are LGHNA and YNFKEQ. Trimming left V 4 bases short and J 0 bases short, with 10 bases between.

This clone has only a few counts. This rearrangement joins TRBV4-1 to TRBJ2-3; TRBD2 aligns across 8 bases. Germline values: CDR1 MGHRA, CDR2 YSYEKL. CDR3 length: 14 residues. With 4 bases clipped from V and 4 bases from J, the junction kept 4 bases outside the gene matches. Here the CDR3 reads CASSPQTSADTQYF. In DNA form, the CDR3 reads TGCGCCAGCAGCCCCCAGACTAGCGCAGATACGCAGTATTTT.

The CDR3 DNA sequence: TGTGCCAGCAGCTTAGTGCCCCGGACTAGCGCGGGCACCGGGGAGCTGTTTTTT. This translates into CASSLVPRTSAGTGELFF. The J gene is TRBJ2-2, the V gene TRBV7-2; 9 positions match TRBD2. V shed 1 base and J 4 bases; nucleotides not matched to a gene: 10. This CDR3 spans 18 amino acids. Germline V lookup: CDR1 SGHTA, CDR2 FQGNSA.

The V and J genes are TRBV5-6 and TRBJ1-2; D may be TRBD1 (5 bases). Germline lookup yields CDR1 SGHDT and CDR2 YYEEEE. The CDR3 extends over 15 amino acids. Trimming left V 0 bases short and J 3 bases short, with 12 bases between. The CDR3 protein is CASSLAPKGDYGYTF. DNA of the CDR3: TGTGCCAGCAGCTTGGCACCCAAAGGGGACTATGGCTACACCTTC.

The gene calls are TRBV24-1 and TRBJ2-7; 9 bases line up with TRBD2. The CDR3 loop spans 15 amino acids. Germline V gene data show CDR1 as KGHDR and CDR2 as SFDVKD. The V segment lost 3 bases and the J segment 3 bases; nucleotides outside the gene matches: 5. The DNA for the CDR3 is TGTGCCACCAGTGATGCGACTAGCGGCTTCTACGAGCAGTACTTC. This gives the protein CATSDATSGFYEQYF.

The rearrangement joins TRBV18 to TRBJ1-4, with D unclear. Germline CDR1 is KGHSH and CDR2 is LQKENI. This CDR3 region has 13 residues. Trimming pared 3 bases from V and 4 bases from J, leaving 6 bases between. CDR3 nucleotide sequence: TGTGCCAGCTCACCCCCTTATAATGAAAAACTGTTTTTT. This encodes CASSPPYNEKLFF.

This clone appeared a single time. CDR3 residues: CASSLTRTSAYNEQFF. The DNA of the CDR3 is TGTGCCAGCAGCTTAACTCGGACTAGCGCCTACAATGAGCAGTTCTTC. The chain uses TRBV7-3 and TRBJ2-1, with TRBD2 matching 9 bases. Germline-derived CDR1 and CDR2 are SGHTA and FQGTGA. Trimming cost V 0 bases and J 2 bases; bases outside gene matches: 2. The CDR3 totals 16 residues.

The chain couples TRBV15 to TRBJ2-7, with 8 bases fitting TRBD1. V gave up 4 bases and J gave up 4 bases; unmatched junction bases: 12. This CDR3 is built from 16 residues. Germline V gene data show CDR1 as LNHNV and CDR2 as YYDKDF (reference sequence). CDR3: CATSTIGQGPGYEQYF. CDR3 DNA sequence: TGTGCCACCAGCACGATAGGACAGGGCCCAGGGTACGAGCAGTACTTC.

The DNA of the CDR3 is TGCGCCAGCAGCCGGACTAGCGGGGGGTGGAACACCGGGGAGCTGTTTTTT. It encodes CASSRTSGGWNTGELFF. The genes are TRBV4-1 and TRBJ2-2; 14 nucleotides agree with TRBD2. The V and J ends lost 4 bases and 1 base, in that order; junction bases with no gene match: 2. The CDR3 covers 17 residues. Looked up from germline, CDR1 is MGHRA and CDR2 is YSYEKL.

This clone was seen a few times. The chain links TRBV3-1 (or the pseudogene TRBV3-2) to TRBJ1-6; D is undetermined. The CDR3 spans 15 residues. V dropped 5 bases and J dropped 5 bases, with 13 bases sitting between them. Per germline, CDR1 LGHDT and CDR2 YNNKEL (reference sequence). The CDR3: CASSSGSYHNSPLHF. The DNA of the CDR3 is TGTGCCAGCAGCTCCGGGTCGTACCATAATTCACCCCTCCACTTT.

This chain joins TRBV4-1 and TRBJ2-7; 15 nucleotides line up with TRBD2. Germline V gene data show CDR1 as MGHRA and CDR2 as YSYEKL. Unmatched junction bases numbered 10, after V lost 5 bases and J lost 2 bases. This CDR3 spans 18 amino acids. The CDR3 DNA sequence: TGCGCCAGCAGCTCAGGACTAGCGGGGGGGCCCCGGCCCTACGAGCAGTACTTC. This codes for CASSSGLAGGPRPYEQYF.

V gene TRBV9 combines with J gene TRBJ2-2; TRBD1 matches at 8 bases. Germline CDR1 reads SGDLS; CDR2 reads YYNGEE. This CDR3 region has 15 residues. Trimming cost V 4 bases and J 4 bases; bases outside gene matches: 6. In DNA form, the CDR3 reads TGTGCCAGCAGCCAACAGGGGGTTAGCACCGGGGAGCTGTTTTTT. This sequence encodes CASSQQGVSTGELFF.

This rearrangement joins TRBV7-8 to TRBJ2-1, with TRBD2 matching 10 bases. This CDR3 has 18 amino acids. Germline trimming cut 1 base from V and 1 base from J; bases unmatched to any gene: 7. Germline values: CDR1 SGHVS, CDR2 FQNEAQ. The CDR3 coding sequence is TGTGCCAGCAGCTTAGGGATCCCGGGACTAGCGTCCTACAATGAGCAGTTCTTC. This gives the protein CASSLGIPGLASYNEQFF.

The chain carries TRBV6-5 and TRBJ2-7, with 10 nucleotides matching TRBD2. V was pared by 6 bases and J by 2 bases, with 4 bases of the junction left unmatched. CDR3 length equals 14 residues. Germline V gives CDR1 MNHEY, CDR2 SVGAGI. DNA of the CDR3: TGTGCCAGCAGAGCAGCGGGAGGGCCCTACGAGCAGTACTTC. Amino acids: CASRAAGGPYEQYF.

This chain links TRBV19 with TRBJ2-1; 7 bases line up with TRBD1. CDR1 LNHDA and CDR2 SQIVND come from the germline V gene (reference sequence). The CDR3 runs to 15 residues. The V segment lost 1 base and the J segment 10 bases; nucleotides outside the gene matches: 10. CDR3 sequence reads: CASSIGGGRRNEQFF. CDR3 bases: TGTGCCAGTAGTATAGGAGGGGGCAGGAGGAACGAGCAGTTCTTC.

The V gene is TRBV12-3 or TRBV12-4, the J gene TRBJ1-3; no definite D call. V was clipped by 8 bases and J by 4 bases, with 9 bases between them. The CDR3 spans 12 residues. The DNA for the CDR3 is TGTGCCAGCGAGGCTGGAGGAAACACCATATATTTT. Encoded protein: CASEAGGNTIYF.

The CDR3 reads CSVGSYDDGYTF. The CDR3 DNA reads as TGCAGCGTTGGGAGCTATGATGATGGCTACACCTTC. The chain joins TRBV29-1 to TRBJ1-2; no reliable D call. V was clipped by 4 bases and J by 6 bases, with 12 bases between them. This CDR3 is 12 amino acids long. Germline assignment: CDR1 SQVTM and CDR2 ANQGSEA.